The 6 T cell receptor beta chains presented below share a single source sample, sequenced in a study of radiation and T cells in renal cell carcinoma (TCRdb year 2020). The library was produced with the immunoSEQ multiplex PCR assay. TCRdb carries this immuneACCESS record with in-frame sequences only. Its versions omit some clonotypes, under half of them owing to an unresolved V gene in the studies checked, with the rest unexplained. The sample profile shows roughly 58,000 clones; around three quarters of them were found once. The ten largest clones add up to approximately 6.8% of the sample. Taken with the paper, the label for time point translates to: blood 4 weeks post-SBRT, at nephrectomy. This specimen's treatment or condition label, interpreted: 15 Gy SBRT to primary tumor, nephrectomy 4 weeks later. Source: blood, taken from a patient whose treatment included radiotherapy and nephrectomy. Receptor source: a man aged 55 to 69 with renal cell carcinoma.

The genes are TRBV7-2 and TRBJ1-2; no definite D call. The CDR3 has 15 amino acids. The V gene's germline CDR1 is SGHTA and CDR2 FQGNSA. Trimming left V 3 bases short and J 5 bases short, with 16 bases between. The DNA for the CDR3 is TGTGCCAGCAGCTTGGAAAAAGGCAGGACGTATGGCTACACCTTC. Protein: CASSLEKGRTYGYTF.

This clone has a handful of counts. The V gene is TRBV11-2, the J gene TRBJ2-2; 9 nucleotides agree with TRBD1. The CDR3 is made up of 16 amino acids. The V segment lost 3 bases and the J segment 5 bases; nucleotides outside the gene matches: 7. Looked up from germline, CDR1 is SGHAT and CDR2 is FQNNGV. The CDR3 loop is CASSLGGTGSTGELFF. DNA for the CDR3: TGTGCCAGCAGCTTGGGGGGGACAGGGTCTACCGGGGAGCTGTTTTTT.

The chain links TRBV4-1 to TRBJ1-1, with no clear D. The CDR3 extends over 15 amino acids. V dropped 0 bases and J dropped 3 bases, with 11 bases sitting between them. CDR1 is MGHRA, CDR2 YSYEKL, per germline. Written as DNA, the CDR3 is TGCGCCAGCAGCCAAGAGTCCGGGGAATACACTGAAGCTTTCTTT. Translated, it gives CASSQESGEYTEAFF.

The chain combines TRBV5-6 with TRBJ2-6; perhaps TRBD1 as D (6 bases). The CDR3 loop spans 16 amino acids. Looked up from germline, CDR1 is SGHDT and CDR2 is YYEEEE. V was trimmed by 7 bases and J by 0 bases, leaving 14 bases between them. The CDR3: CASGRTVDSGANVLTF. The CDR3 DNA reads TGTGCCAGCGGCAGGACAGTCGACTCTGGGGCCAACGTCCTGACTTTC.

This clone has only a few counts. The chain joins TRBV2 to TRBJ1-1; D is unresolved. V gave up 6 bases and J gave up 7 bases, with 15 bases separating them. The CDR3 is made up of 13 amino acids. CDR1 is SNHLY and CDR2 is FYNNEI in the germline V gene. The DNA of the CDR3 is TGTGCCAGCAGCGTCAACAAGATGGTTGAAGCTTTCTTT. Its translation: CASSVNKMVEAFF.

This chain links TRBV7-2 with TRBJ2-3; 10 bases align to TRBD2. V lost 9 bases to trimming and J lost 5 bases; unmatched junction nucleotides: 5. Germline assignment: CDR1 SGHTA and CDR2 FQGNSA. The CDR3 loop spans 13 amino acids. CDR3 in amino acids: CASSSGGVDTQYF. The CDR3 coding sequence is TGTGCCAGTTCTAGCGGGGGTGTAGATACGCAGTATTTT.